The present T cell receptor beta chain was sequenced within a study of shared clonotypes between healthy human individuals. About the study: Three plates were used per donor for CD4 naive, three for CD4 memory, two for CD8 naive and one for CD8 memory.

Here immunoSEQ multiplex PCR was the method, and the copy in TCRdb shows in-frame clones only, minus some. The repertoire has roughly 1.4 million clones, 97% to 99% of them found once; the top ten carry approximately 0.4%. This clone has only one observation. Germline CDR1 and CDR2: MDHEN and SYDVKM. This CDR3 is 14 amino acids long. The V and J ends lost 6 bases and 4 bases respectively, with 12 bases between them. This sequence originates from a man aged 25 to 40 in good health. The chain employs TRBV28 and TRBJ1-4, with a possible D match to TRBD1 (5 bases). Sequenced: naive CD4+ T cells sorted from blood. Specified subset: CD45RA+ positively selected. This CDR3 reads CASSFQGDNEKLFF. CDR3 coding DNA: TGTGCCAGCAGCTTTCAAGGGGATAATGAAAAACTGTTTTTT.